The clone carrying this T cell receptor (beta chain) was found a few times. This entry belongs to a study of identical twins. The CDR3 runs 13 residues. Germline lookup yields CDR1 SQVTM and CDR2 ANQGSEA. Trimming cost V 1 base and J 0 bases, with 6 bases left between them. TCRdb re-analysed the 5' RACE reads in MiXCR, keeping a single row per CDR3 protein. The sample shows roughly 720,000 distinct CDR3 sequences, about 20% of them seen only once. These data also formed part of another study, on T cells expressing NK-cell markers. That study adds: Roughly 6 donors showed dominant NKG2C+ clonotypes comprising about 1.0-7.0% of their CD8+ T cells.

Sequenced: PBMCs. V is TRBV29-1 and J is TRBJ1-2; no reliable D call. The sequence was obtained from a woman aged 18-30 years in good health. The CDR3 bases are TGCAGCGTTGAAGCCCTAGCTAACTATGGCTACACCTTC. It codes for CSVEALANYGYTF.